This is a list of T cell receptor beta chains from one sample in a study of T cells after yellow fever vaccination. A single record per CDR3 protein comes from TCRdb applying MiXCR to the 5' RACE reads. The repertoire includes 70,000 or so distinct CDR3 sequences, 5.9% of them detected once, and 2.2% sits in the top ten. Material: CD4+ T cells sorted from PBMCs, obtained roughly 15 days after the first yellow fever vaccination. These TCRs come from a man aged 18-30 years who received the YFV17D yellow fever vaccine. Both conserved end residues are part of each CDR3. The order of the fields is clone size, D gene, V gene, J gene, CDR3 DNA, CDR3 protein. A D gene is named only where the DNA matches it firmly. A clone size is listed for some rows: how often the clone was seen (once, few, many), or a class if it is expanded.

many	.	TRBV28	TRBJ1-2	TGTGCCAGCAGTTCCCGAAACTATGGCTACACCTTC	CASSSRNYGYTF
many	.	TRBV9	TRBJ2-2	TGTGCCAGCAGCGTAAGAACAGGGACCGGGGAGCTGTTTTTT	CASSVRTGTGELFF
many	TRBD2	TRBV12-3/TRBV12-4	TRBJ2-1	TGTGCCAGCAGCCCCCACGAAGCGGGGGGGAACAATGAGCAGTTCTTC	CASSPHEAGGNNEQFF
many	.	TRBV7-2	TRBJ2-2	TGTGCCAGCAGCCCCGGGCGACCCTCTACCGGGGAGCTGTTTTTT	CASSPGRPSTGELFF
many	TRBD2	TRBV12-3/TRBV12-4	TRBJ2-1	TGTGCCAGCACCCCCCCCCTCCGAGAGCGGGGGGCAAGGGAGCAGTTCTTC	CASTPPLRERGAREQFF
.	.	TRBV5-4	TRBJ2-1	TGTGCCAGCAGCGTCGACAGCAATGAGCAGTTCTTC	CASSVDSNEQFF
many	.	TRBV12-3/TRBV12-4	TRBJ2-7	TGTGCCAGCAGTTTTGCTTTCCAGAGTTCCTACGAGCAGTACTTC	CASSFAFQSSYEQYF
many	TRBD1	TRBV10-3	TRBJ1-1	TGTGCCACCAACAGGGGAGGGACTGAAGCTTTCTTT	CATNRGGTEAFF
many	.	TRBV5-1	TRBJ2-3	TGCGCCAGCAGCACAGACCCCCAGACCTACACAGATACGCAGTATTTT	CASSTDPQTYTDTQYF
many	.	TRBV29-1	TRBJ2-5	TGCAGCGTTGAACCGGCGGGCCGGGCCGGGGAGACCCAGTACTTC	CSVEPAGRAGETQYF
many	.	TRBV18	TRBJ2-7	TGTGCCAGCTCACGTCCCAGCTACGAGCAGTACTTC	CASSRPSYEQYF
.	.	TRBV12-3/TRBV12-4	TRBJ2-3	TGTGCCAGCAGTAGTTGGGCCGGAGGAGATACGCAGTATTTT	CASSSWAGGDTQYF
many	TRBD2	TRBV5-6	TRBJ2-3	TGTGCCAGCAGCTTTGCTAGCGGGGGCACAGATACGCAGTATTTT	CASSFASGGTDTQYF
many	.	TRBV9	TRBJ2-5	TGTGCCAGCAGCGCCGGACAGCTCCAAGAGACCCAGTACTTC	CASSAGQLQETQYF
few	.	TRBV4-1	TRBJ1-4	TGCGCCAGCAGCCAGCAGGAGGGACATAATGAAAAACTGTTTTTT	CASSQQEGHNEKLFF
many	.	TRBV5-4	TRBJ2-5	TGTGCCAGCAGCTTGGGGGGGGTCCCGACCCAGTACTTC	CASSLGGVPTQYF
many	.	TRBV10-3	TRBJ1-3	TGTGCCATCAGTTGGGACGTTGGAAACACCATATATTTT	CAISWDVGNTIYF
many	.	TRBV5-1	TRBJ1-2	TGCGCCAGCAGCTCTTCATACGGACAAGCTTTGAGTTATGGCTACACCTTC	CASSSSYGQALSYGYTF
.	.	TRBV20-1	TRBJ1-1	TGCTGTGCCGTAAGCGGGCCGATACGCCCCACGAACACTGAAGCTTTCTTT	CCAVSGPIRPTNTEAFF
.	.	TRBV7-2	TRBJ1-4	TGTGCCAGCAGCTTAGGGGTCATTGCAACTAATGAAAAACTGTTTTTT	CASSLGVIATNEKLFF
many	.	TRBV15	TRBJ2-1	TGTGCCACCAGCCCGGCGGTCCCGAAAGAGCAGTTCTTC	CATSPAVPKEQFF
many	.	TRBV19	TRBJ2-3	TGTGCCAGTAGTATCTTTGCTGACCCCACAGATACGCAGTATTTT	CASSIFADPTDTQYF
.	.	TRBV19	TRBJ1-5	TGTGCCAGTAGTATAGTCAGTCAGCCCCAGCATTTT	CASSIVSQPQHF
many	.	TRBV25-1	TRBJ1-1	TGTGCCAGCAGTGAGCCGAACACTGAAGCTTTCTTT	CASSEPNTEAFF
many	.	TRBV12-3/TRBV12-4	TRBJ1-1	TGTGCCAGCAGTAGCCTCGGGGGGCTCTTTCCTGAAGCTTTCTTT	CASSSLGGLFPEAFF
many	TRBD1	TRBV9	TRBJ2-5	TGTGCCAGCAGCGAGGGACAGGGGTCAGAGACCCAGTACTTC	CASSEGQGSETQYF